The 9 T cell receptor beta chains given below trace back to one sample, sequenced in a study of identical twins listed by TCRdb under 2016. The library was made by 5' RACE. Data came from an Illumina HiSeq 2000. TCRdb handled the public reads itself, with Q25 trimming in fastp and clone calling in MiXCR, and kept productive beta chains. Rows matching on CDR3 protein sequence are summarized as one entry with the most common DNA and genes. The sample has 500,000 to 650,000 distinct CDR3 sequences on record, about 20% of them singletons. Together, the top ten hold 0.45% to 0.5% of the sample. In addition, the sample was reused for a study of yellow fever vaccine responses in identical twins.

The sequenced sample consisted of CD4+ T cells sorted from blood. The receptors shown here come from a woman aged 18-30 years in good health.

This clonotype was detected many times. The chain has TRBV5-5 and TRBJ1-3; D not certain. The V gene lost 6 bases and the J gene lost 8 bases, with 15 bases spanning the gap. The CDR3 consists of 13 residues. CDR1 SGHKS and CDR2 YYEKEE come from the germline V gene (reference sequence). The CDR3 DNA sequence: TGTGCCAGCAAACCGGCAGCCGGGGACACCATATATTTT. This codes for CASKPAAGDTIYF.

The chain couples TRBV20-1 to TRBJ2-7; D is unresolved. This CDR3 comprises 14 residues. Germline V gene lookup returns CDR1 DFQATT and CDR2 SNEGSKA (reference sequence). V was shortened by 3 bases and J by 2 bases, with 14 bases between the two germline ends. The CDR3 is CSASLGSWTYEQYF. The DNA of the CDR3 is TGCAGTGCTAGTTTGGGGTCGTGGACCTACGAGCAGTACTTC.

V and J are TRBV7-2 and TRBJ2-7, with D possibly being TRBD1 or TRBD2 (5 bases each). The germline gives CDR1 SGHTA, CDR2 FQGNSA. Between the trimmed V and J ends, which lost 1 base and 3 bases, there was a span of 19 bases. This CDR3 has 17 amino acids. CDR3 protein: CASSLVAGTVRHYEQYF. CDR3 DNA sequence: TGTGCCAGCAGCTTAGTCGCAGGGACGGTACGCCACTACGAGCAGTACTTC.

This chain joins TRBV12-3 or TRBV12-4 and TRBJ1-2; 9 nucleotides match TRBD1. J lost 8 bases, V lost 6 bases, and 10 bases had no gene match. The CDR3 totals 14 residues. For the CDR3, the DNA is TGTGCCAGCAGCCCGTCCGGGACAGGGCACGGCTACACCTTC. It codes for CASSPSGTGHGYTF.

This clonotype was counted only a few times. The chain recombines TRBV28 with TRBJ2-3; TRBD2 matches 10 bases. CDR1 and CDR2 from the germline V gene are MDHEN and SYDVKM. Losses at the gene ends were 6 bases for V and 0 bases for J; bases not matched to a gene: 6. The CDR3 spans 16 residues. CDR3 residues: CASRPLLAGSTDTQYF. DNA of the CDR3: TGTGCCAGCAGACCCCTACTAGCGGGAAGCACAGATACGCAGTATTTT.

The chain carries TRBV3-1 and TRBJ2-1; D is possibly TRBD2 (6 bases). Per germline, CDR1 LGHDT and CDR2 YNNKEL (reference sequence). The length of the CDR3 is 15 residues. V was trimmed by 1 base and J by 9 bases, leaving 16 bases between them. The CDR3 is CASSQGASTGGEQFF. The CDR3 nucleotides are TGTGCCAGCAGCCAAGGGGCTAGCACCGGGGGTGAGCAGTTCTTC.

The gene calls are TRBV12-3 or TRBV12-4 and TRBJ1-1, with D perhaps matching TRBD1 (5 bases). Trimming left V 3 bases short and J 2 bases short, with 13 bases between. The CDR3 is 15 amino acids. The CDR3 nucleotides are TGTGCCAGCAGTTTCGGGGCAGTTAAAAACACTGAAGCTTTCTTT. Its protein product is CASSFGAVKNTEAFF.

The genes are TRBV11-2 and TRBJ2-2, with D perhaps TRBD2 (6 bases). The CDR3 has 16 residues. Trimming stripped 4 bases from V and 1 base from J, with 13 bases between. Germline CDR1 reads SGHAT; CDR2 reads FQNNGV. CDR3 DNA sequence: TGTGCCAGCAGCTCACAACCGGGACTGAACACCGGGGAGCTGTTTTTT. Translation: CASSSQPGLNTGELFF. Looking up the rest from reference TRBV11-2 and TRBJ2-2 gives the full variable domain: EAGVAQSPRYKIIEKRQSVAFWCNPISGHATLYWYQQILGQGPKLLIQFQNNGVVDDSQLPKDRFSAERLKGVDSTLKIQPAKLEDSAVYLCASSSQPGLNTGELFFGEGSRLTVL.

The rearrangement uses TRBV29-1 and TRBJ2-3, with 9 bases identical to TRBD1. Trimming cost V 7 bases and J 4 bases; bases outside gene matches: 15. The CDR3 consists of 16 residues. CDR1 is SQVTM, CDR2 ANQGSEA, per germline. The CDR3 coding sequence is TGCAGCGGGCGGGGTCCCGGGACAGGGTGGGCAGATACGCAGTATTTT. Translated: CSGRGPGTGWADTQYF.